A single sample gave rise to the 17 T cell receptor beta chains below, sequenced in a study of OX40 agonist ivuxolimab in advanced cancers. The library was produced with the immunoSEQ multiplex PCR assay. In its TCRdb copy, this immuneACCESS table keeps in-frame sequences only and misses some clones. Where compared with another copy, unresolved V genes explain less than half of these, and the others have no known cause. This sample is represented by approximately 88,000 clones; 88% of them were singletons. Under 0.9% of the sample is in the top ten clones. Sequenced material: CD4+ or CD8+ T cells sorted from blood, taken in a trial of the OX40 agonist ivuxolimab. Receptors were obtained from an adult with an advanced solid tumor such as melanoma, head and neck, liver or kidney cancer.

This chain joins TRBV30 and TRBJ1-1; 8 bases match TRBD1. V lost 3 bases to trimming and J lost 0 bases; unmatched junction nucleotides: 6. Germline lookup yields CDR1 GTSNPN and CDR2 SVGIG (reference sequence). There are 15 residues in the CDR3. The CDR3 DNA reads TGTGCCTGGAGAATAAGGGACAGGCTGAACACTGAAGCTTTCTTT. It is translated as CAWRIRDRLNTEAFF.

The chain combines TRBV29-1 with TRBJ1-1, with 8 bases matching TRBD1. Germline V gene data show CDR1 as SQVTM and CDR2 as ANQGSEA. This CDR3 has 13 residues. The J segment lost 6 bases and the V segment lost 6 bases, leaving 9 bases of the junction unmatched. The CDR3 reads CSVWTGKEAEAFF. In nucleotides, the CDR3 is TGCAGCGTGTGGACAGGGAAGGAAGCTGAAGCTTTCTTT. The whole variable domain, filled in from reference TRBV29-1 and TRBJ1-1, reads SAVISQKPSRDICQRGTSLTIQCQVDSQVTMMFWYRQQPGQSLTLIATANQGSEATYESGFVIDKFPISRPNLTFSTLTVSNMSPEDSSIYLCSVWTGKEAEAFFGQGTRLTVV.

The rearrangement links TRBV4-1 to TRBJ2-1, with D possibly being TRBD1 (6 bases). V gave up 1 base and J gave up 8 bases, with 15 bases separating them. Germline V gene data show CDR1 as MGHRA and CDR2 as YSYEKL. There are 15 residues in the CDR3. For the CDR3, the DNA is TGCGCCAGCAGCCAAGGGGCAGGGGATCAGCATGAGCAGTTCTTC. This sequence encodes CASSQGAGDQHEQFF.

The chain has TRBV9 and TRBJ2-2, with 14 bases identical to TRBD2. Germline V CDR1 and CDR2: SGDLS, YYNGEE. The length of the CDR3 is 17 residues. Unmatched junction bases numbered 6, after V lost 2 bases and J lost 6 bases. The CDR3 spells CASSVGLAGEGAGELFF. The CDR3 nucleotides read TGTGCCAGCAGCGTGGGACTAGCGGGAGAAGGGGCCGGGGAGCTGTTTTTT.

This clone was counted a single time. V usage is TRBV6-5 and J usage is TRBJ2-1; tentatively, D is TRBD1 or TRBD2 (5 bases each). Trimming took 1 base from V and 4 from J, leaving 14 bases between them. The CDR3 runs to 16 residues. In germline, CDR1 is MNHEY, CDR2 SVGAGI. The CDR3 is CASSYYQTGAYNEQFF. As DNA, the CDR3 is TGTGCCAGCAGTTACTACCAGACCGGGGCATACAATGAGCAGTTCTTC.

The chain links TRBV9 to TRBJ1-1; perhaps TRBD1 as D (6 bases). Germline V gene sequence: CDR1 SGDLS, CDR2 YYNGEE. This CDR3 comprises 14 residues. Trimming pared 2 bases from V and 1 base from J, leaving 9 bases between. The CDR3 region has the DNA TGTGCCAGCAGCGTCAGGGGTCAGAACACTGAAGCTTTCTTT. This gives the protein CASSVRGQNTEAFF.

There are a few counts of this clone. The chain joins TRBV5-5 to TRBJ1-5; D unresolved. This CDR3 has 15 residues. With 0 bases removed from V and 2 bases from J, the gap between germline ends came to 9 bases. In germline, CDR1 is SGHKS, CDR2 YYEKEE (reference sequence). The CDR3 sequence: CASSLDQFGNQPQHF. The CDR3 bases are TGTGCCAGCAGCTTGGACCAATTTGGCAATCAGCCCCAGCATTTT.

The CDR3 region is CAWSGHAGGSGNTIYF. CDR3 DNA sequence: TGTGCCTGGAGTGGACATGCAGGGGGCTCTGGAAACACCATATATTTT. This rearrangement joins TRBV30 to TRBJ1-3; TRBD1 agrees at 7 bases. CDR1 and CDR2 from the germline V gene are GTSNPN and SVGIG (reference sequence). The CDR3 has 16 residues. V lost 1 base to trimming and J lost 0 bases; unmatched junction nucleotides: 6.

This sequence joins TRBV10-3 and TRBJ2-3, with D perhaps matching TRBD1 (6 bases). The CDR3 is made up of 15 amino acids. Germline V CDR1 and CDR2: ENHRY, SYGVKD. Trimming stripped 3 bases from V and 1 base from J, with 11 bases between. CDR3 nucleotide sequence: TGTGCCATCAGTGATTTAGGGGGTCGCACAGATACGCAGTATTTT. Its translation: CAISDLGGRTDTQYF.

CDR3 DNA: TGCGCCAGCTCTGTGGGCGGGACAAGCTATGGCTACACCTTC. This gives the protein CASSVGGTSYGYTF. This sequence joins TRBV5-1 and TRBJ1-2; tentative D call: TRBD1 (6 bases). This CDR3 is built from 14 residues. Per the germline V gene, CDR1 is SGHRS and CDR2 is YFSETQ. V was cut by 7 bases and J by 4 bases, with 17 bases left in between.

The V gene is TRBV20-1, the J gene TRBJ2-3; no clear D gene. The V gene lost 3 bases and the J gene lost 10 bases, with 11 bases spanning the gap. CDR1 DFQATT and CDR2 SNEGSKA come from the germline V gene (reference sequence). This CDR3 region has 11 residues. The CDR3 DNA sequence: TGCAGTGCTAGGGAATCCCAGGCGCAGTATTTT. Its translation: CSARESQAQYF.

The V call is TRBV5-1, the J call TRBJ2-5; 10 bases map to TRBD1. The ends lost 4 bases at V and 5 bases at J; junction bases unmatched: 8. The CDR3 is 15 residues long. Germline CDR1 and CDR2: SGHRS and YFSETQ. CDR3 nucleotide sequence: TGCGCCAGCAGCAAGGGACAGGGGCGCCCGGAGACCCAGTACTTC. Residues: CASSKGQGRPETQYF. Full variable domain (outside the CDR3, taken from reference TRBV5-1 and TRBJ2-5): KAGVTQTPRYLIKTRGQQVTLSCSPISGHRSVSWYQQTPGQGLQFLFEYFSETQRNKGNFPGRFSGRQFSNSRSEMNVSTLELGDSALYLCASSKGQGRPETQYFGPGTRLLVL.

V is TRBV2 and J is TRBJ1-1, with D unresolved. The V and J ends lost 1 base and 2 bases respectively, with 5 bases between them. This CDR3 is built from 13 residues. Per the germline V gene, CDR1 is SNHLY and CDR2 is FYNNEI. In DNA, the CDR3 is TGTGCCAGCAGTGAAGAGAAAAACACTGAAGCTTTCTTT. It yields the protein CASSEEKNTEAFF.

V usage is TRBV9 and J usage is TRBJ1-1, with TRBD1 matching 10 bases. The CDR3 loop spans 15 amino acids. Germline loops: CDR1 SGDLS, CDR2 YYNGEE. With 4 bases clipped from V and 1 base from J, the junction kept 4 bases outside the gene matches. The CDR3 DNA reads as TGTGCCAGCAGCCCCCGGGACAGGGGGAACACTGAAGCTTTCTTT. Its protein product is CASSPRDRGNTEAFF.

The chain couples TRBV7-3 to TRBJ2-7; a possible D gene is TRBD2 (5 bases). This CDR3 spans 13 amino acids. Germline CDR1 reads SGHTA; CDR2 reads FQGTGA. The ends were cut back, 5 bases at V and 1 base at J, with 9 bases in the middle. CDR3 sequence reads: CASSGPGSYEQYF. For the CDR3, the DNA is TGTGCCAGCAGCGGGCCGGGATCCTACGAGCAGTACTTC. Full variable domain (outside the CDR3, taken from reference TRBV7-3 and TRBJ2-7): GAGVSQTPSNKVTEKGKYVELRCDPISGHTALYWYRQSLGQGPEFLIYFQGTGAADDSGLPNDRFFAVRPEGSVSTLKIQRTERGDSAVYLCASSGPGSYEQYFGPGTRLTVT.

This clone turned up a few times. The J gene is TRBJ2-7, the V gene TRBV6-5, with 8 nucleotides matching TRBD2. Germline CDR1 reads MNHEY; CDR2 reads SVGAGI. This CDR3 contains 15 residues. V lost 2 bases and J lost 4; bases outside the gene matches: 7. Here the CDR3 DNA reads TGTGCCAGCAGTTACATCGGGAGGGATAAATACGAGCAGTACTTC. This encodes CASSYIGRDKYEQYF.

The chain uses TRBV7-3 and TRBJ2-2; 9 nucleotides align to TRBD2. Germline loops: CDR1 SGHTA, CDR2 FQGTGA. The CDR3 runs to 13 residues. V shed 3 bases, J shed 9 bases, and the junction held 2 bases outside the gene matches. This chain's CDR3 is CASSLTSGWELFF. CDR3 bases: TGTGCCAGCAGCTTGACTAGCGGATGGGAGCTGTTTTTT.